This T cell receptor beta chain was identified in a study of cytomegalovirus exposure and HLA in healthy donors. Regarding the study as a whole: The study carried out a later analysis of TCR beta sequences. It associated approximately 17,000 of them with specific HLA alleles at a false discovery rate of 0.05. Investigators reported 150 to 200 TCR beta chains as tied to cytomegalovirus.

Notes on this clone: Its antigen is not identified.

Researchers ran the PCR with 60 Vbeta and 13 Jbeta primers. Clones were sequenced by immunoSEQ multiplex PCR, and TCRdb holds only the in-frame ones, with some missing. The sample holds 250,000 or so clones, over 90% seen once. While unrecorded immune exposures were likely, the donors were nominally healthy when sampled. This receptor was obtained from a girl aged 2 to 10 in good health and CMV-seronegative. Sequencing input: PBMCs.

CDR3 sequence reads: CASSRTGPNEKLFF. The CDR3 DNA follows: TGTGCCAGCAGCAGGACAGGCCCTAATGAAAAACTGTTTTTT. The chain carries TRBV6-5 and TRBJ1-4; 7 bases agree with TRBD1. V lost 6 bases and J lost 3; bases outside the gene matches: 4. This CDR3 has 14 residues. Germline V gives CDR1 MNHEY, CDR2 SVGAGI.